The 24 T cell receptor beta chains given below trace back to one sample, sequenced in a study of regulatory T cells in long-lasting Graves disease. Both iRepertoire HTBI primers and Arm-PCR of CDR3 regions were used to build the TCR beta libraries. TCRdb fed the multiplex PCR reads into MiXCR, producing one record per CDR3 protein. The sample shows 500,000 to 700,000 distinct CDR3 sequences, about 32% of them seen only once. Noted time point: persistent/refractory GD, antithyroid drugs over 5 years with positive TRAb. Construction of the TCR library relied on RNA isolated from PBMCs. Sequences were derived from peripheral blood mononuclear cells (PBMCs), sampled when the disease was refractory, from a patient treated with antithyroid drugs. The source of these receptors is a female donor with Graves disease.

This clonotype was observed a few times. V usage is TRBV7-8 and J usage is TRBJ1-1; D is unresolved. The ends were cut back, 1 base at V and 3 bases at J, with 9 bases in the middle. The CDR3 has 14 amino acids. Per the germline V gene, CDR1 is SGHVS and CDR2 is FQNEAQ. CDR3 bases: TGTGCCAGCAGCTTAGGGACGGCTTACACTGAAGCTTTCTTT. Translation: CASSLGTAYTEAFF.

This rearrangement joins TRBV15 to TRBJ2-2; D perhaps matches TRBD2 (5 bases). The CDR3 runs to 15 residues. From germline, CDR1 is LNHNV and CDR2 YYDKDF (reference sequence). V was clipped by 5 bases and J by 5 bases, with 15 bases between them. The DNA of the CDR3 is TGTGCCACCAGCCGCCGGACTGTCGGAACCGGGGAGCTGTTTTTT. Its translation: CATSRRTVGTGELFF.

V gene TRBV20-1 combines with J gene TRBJ2-3; 7 nucleotides match TRBD2. The CDR3 has 16 amino acids. The ends lost 6 bases at V and 4 bases at J; junction bases unmatched: 16. Germline CDR1 and CDR2: DFQATT and SNEGSKA (reference sequence). The CDR3: CSALSGGRRFADTQYF. CDR3 sequence (DNA): TGCAGTGCCTTGTCCGGCGGGAGAAGGTTTGCAGATACGCAGTATTTT.

This clonotype was seen a handful of times. This chain connects TRBV24-1 to TRBJ1-4; no definite D call. Germline V gives CDR1 KGHDR, CDR2 SFDVKD. Trimming stripped 4 bases from V and 10 bases from J, with 12 bases between. This CDR3 has 13 residues. CDR3: CATSERGFGKLFF. The CDR3 DNA follows: TGTGCCACCAGTGAGCGCGGTTTCGGAAAACTGTTTTTT.

This clonotype has just a few counts. The chain uses TRBV27 and TRBJ1-5, with 7 bases lining up with TRBD1. Germline V gene lookup returns CDR1 MNHEY and CDR2 SMNVEV (reference sequence). The CDR3 totals 14 residues. The V and J ends lost 5 bases and 7 bases, in that order; junction bases with no gene match: 8. The DNA of the CDR3 is TGTGCCAGCAGTCCCCGGACAGGTCGGCAGCCCCAGCATTTT. It yields the protein CASSPRTGRQPQHF.

This clonotype was counted only a few times. The CDR3 reads CASSLDGSVDQPQHF. As DNA, the CDR3 is TGTGCCAGCAGCCTAGACGGCAGCGTGGATCAGCCCCAGCATTTT. The chain combines TRBV11-1 with TRBJ1-5; unclear D gene. V was trimmed by 5 bases and J by 5 bases, leaving 16 bases between them. This CDR3 has 15 amino acids. Germline V gene lookup returns CDR1 SGHAT and CDR2 FQDESV (reference sequence).

Ten or more counts support this clonotype. J is TRBJ1-5 and V is TRBV28, with 8 bases fitting TRBD1. The CDR3 loop spans 14 amino acids. The germline V gene has CDR1 MDHEN and CDR2 SYDVKM. V lost 6 bases to trimming and J lost 3 bases; unmatched junction nucleotides: 4. CDR3 DNA sequence: TGTGCCAGCAGGACAGGGGCTCTCAATCAGCCCCAGCATTTT. Translated: CASRTGALNQPQHF.

The sample holds a few counts of this clonotype. This chain uses TRBV5-1 with TRBJ1-1, with TRBD1 as a possible D gene (5 bases). CDR1 SGHRS and CDR2 YFSETQ come from the germline V gene. The CDR3 is 16 residues long. V was pared by 0 bases and J by 2 bases, with 14 bases between. The CDR3 loop reads CASSLVGRGFNTEAFF. In nucleotides, the CDR3 is TGCGCCAGCAGCTTGGTAGGTCGGGGGTTCAACACTGAAGCTTTCTTT.

The V and J genes are TRBV30 and TRBJ2-7, with 8 bases matching TRBD2. CDR3 length equals 13 residues. The germline CDR1 and CDR2 sequences are GTSNPN and SVGIG (reference sequence). Unmatched junction bases numbered 7, after V lost 3 bases and J lost 6 bases. CDR3: CAWSIAGRGEQYF. Here the CDR3 DNA reads TGTGCCTGGAGCATAGCGGGAAGGGGCGAGCAGTACTTC.

The CDR3, as DNA: TGCGCCAGCAGCCAAGTTCTAGCCCAAGAGACCCAGTACTTC. Protein: CASSQVLAQETQYF. The rearrangement joins TRBV4-1 to TRBJ2-5; D perhaps matches TRBD2 (5 bases). The CDR3 is 14 residues long. V gave up 1 base and J gave up 1 base, with 7 bases separating them. From germline, CDR1 is MGHRA and CDR2 YSYEKL.

In its sample, this clonotype was seen a few times. This chain joins TRBV6-1 and TRBJ1-6, with 8 bases matching TRBD1. CDR1 and CDR2 from the germline V gene are MNHNS and SASEGT. V was pared by 6 bases and J by 10 bases, with 11 bases of the junction left unmatched. The CDR3 covers 15 residues. CDR3 sequence: CASRGQGQVKSPLHF. DNA for the CDR3: TGTGCCAGCAGAGGACAGGGACAAGTCAAGTCACCCCTCCACTTT.

Worth noting for this clonotype: At one end the junction does not follow the germline gene, possibly because of a read error. The gene calls are TRBV20-1 and TRBJ1-1, with D uncertain. This CDR3 comprises 16 residues. Germline lookup yields CDR1 DFQATT and CDR2 SNEGSKA (reference sequence). Written as DNA, the CDR3 is TGCGGTGCTAGAGATCCCTATCTCGCCGGGCGGACTGAAGCTTTCTTT. Translated: CGARDPYLAGRTEAFF.

Ten or more counts support this clonotype. The chain is built from TRBV11-3 and TRBJ2-2; D perhaps matches TRBD2 (6 bases). CDR1 is SGHNT and CDR2 is YENEEA in the germline V gene. The CDR3 is 13 amino acids. This CDR3 reads CASEGTDTGELFF. Written as DNA, the CDR3 is TGTGCATCGGAGGGGACGGACACCGGGGAGCTGTTTTTT.

The chain employs TRBV7-6 and TRBJ2-7; perhaps TRBD2 as D (5 bases). Germline V lookup: CDR1 SGHVS, CDR2 FNYEAQ. The CDR3 runs to 16 residues. V was trimmed by 1 base and J by 0 bases, leaving 13 bases between them. The CDR3 coding sequence is TGTGCCAGCAGCTTAGGTCCTAGCCGGAGCTCCTACGAGCAGTACTTC. Protein sequence: CASSLGPSRSSYEQYF.

The genes are TRBV2 and TRBJ2-7, with D tentatively TRBD2 (5 bases). Trimming removed 7 bases at V and 2 bases at J, with 27 bases between. The CDR3 length is 18 residues. Germline CDR1 and CDR2: SNHLY and FYNNEI. The CDR3, as DNA: TGTGCCAGCAAAAAAGTCTTCTTGGGGAACAGCGGAACCTACGAGCAGTACTTC. Translation: CASKKVFLGNSGTYEQYF.

A remark on this clonotype: A far larger clone is off by one base, so a read error is likely. No conserved phenylalanine or tryptophan ends this CDR3, so it is likely a read error. V gene TRBV28 combines with J gene TRBJ1-1; D ambiguous. The CDR3 loop spans 12 amino acids. Germline assignment: CDR1 MDHEN and CDR2 SYDVKM. V was shortened by 6 bases and J by 5 bases, with 10 bases between the two germline ends. The CDR3 coding sequence is TGTGCCAGCAGCTTAACGCGGACTGAAGCTTTCCTT. Protein sequence: CASSLTRTEAFL.

Ten or more counts support this clonotype. The gene calls are TRBV6-1 and TRBJ1-1; tentative D call: TRBD1 (5 bases). Germline-derived CDR1 and CDR2 are MNHNS and SASEGT. This CDR3 is built from 15 residues. Between the trimmed V and J ends, which lost 5 bases and 4 bases, there was a span of 17 bases. The CDR3 protein is CASSRTLTGGTEAFF. The CDR3 DNA is TGTGCCAGCAGTCGGACACTTACTGGTGGCACTGAAGCTTTCTTT.

CDR3 loop: CASKPDPSDYGYTF. As DNA, the CDR3 is TGTGCCAGTAAACCGGACCCATCCGACTATGGCTACACCTTC. The chain couples TRBV19 to TRBJ1-2; D gene uncertain. Germline V CDR1 and CDR2: LNHDA, SQIVND (reference sequence). This CDR3 is 14 amino acids long. V was clipped by 7 bases and J by 3 bases, with 15 bases between them.

This clonotype has a handful of counts. The rearrangement joins TRBV11-2 to TRBJ1-2; unclear D gene. The CDR3 totals 13 residues. The ends were cut back, 0 bases at V and 8 bases at J, with 10 bases in the middle. CDR1 and CDR2 from the germline V gene are SGHAT and FQNNGV. CDR3 coding DNA: TGTGCCAGCAGCTTAGATCCCGGCGTGGGCTACACCTTC. Amino acid sequence: CASSLDPGVGYTF.

Of note for this clonotype: A much larger clone is a single base away; this may be a read error. This rearrangement joins TRBV6-2 or TRBV6-3 to TRBJ2-5; D gene ambiguous. Deletions cut 2 bases from V and 4 bases from J, with 8 bases between. Germline CDR1 reads MNHEY; CDR2 reads SVGEGT. This CDR3 has 13 amino acids. The CDR3 DNA reads as TGTGCCAGCAGTTACAGGGTTGGAGAGACCCAGTACTTC. Protein sequence: CASSYRVGETQYF.

This clonotype was observed many times. This chain joins TRBV28 and TRBJ2-6; 10 nucleotides match TRBD1. V shed 5 bases, J shed 4 bases, and the junction held 8 bases outside the gene matches. Germline V gene sequence: CDR1 MDHEN, CDR2 SYDVKM. There are 17 residues in the CDR3. The CDR3 DNA follows: TGTGCCAGCAGTATCACGGGACAGGGGTACGGGGCCAACGTCCTGACTTTC. Translating it yields CASSITGQGYGANVLTF. Full variable domain (rest looked up from reference TRBV28 and TRBJ2-6): DVKVTQSSRYLVKRTGEKVFLECVQDMDHENMFWYRQDPGLGLRLIYFSYDVKMKEKGDIPEGYSVSREKKERFSLILESASTNQTSMYLCASSITGQGYGANVLTFGAGSRLTVL.

The sample holds many counts of this clonotype. The chain joins TRBV27 to TRBJ2-2, with a possible D match to TRBD2 (5 bases). V was cut by 4 bases and J by 5 bases, with 8 bases left in between. The length of the CDR3 is 13 residues. Germline V gene sequence: CDR1 MNHEY, CDR2 SMNVEV (reference sequence). CDR3: CASSSLGTGELFF. For the CDR3, the DNA is TGTGCCAGCAGTTCACTAGGAACCGGGGAGCTGTTTTTT.

The chain uses TRBV6-1 and TRBJ2-7, with 10 bases aligning to TRBD2. CDR1 and CDR2 (germline): MNHNS, SASEGT. The ends lost 8 bases at V and 5 bases at J; junction bases unmatched: 9. This CDR3 is built from 14 residues. CDR3 in amino acids: CASERSSGRNEQYF. The CDR3 region has the DNA TGTGCCAGCGAGAGGTCTAGCGGGAGAAACGAGCAGTACTTC.

This clonotype showed up many times. The chain employs TRBV28 and TRBJ1-6, with D perhaps matching TRBD1 (6 bases). The germline V and J ends were trimmed by 3 bases and 8 bases, with 20 bases remaining between them. CDR3 length: 17 residues. CDR1 and CDR2 from the germline V gene are MDHEN and SYDVKM. CDR3 residues: CASSFPLTGMGDSPLHF. The CDR3 coding sequence is TGTGCCAGCAGTTTCCCCCTTACAGGGATGGGCGATTCACCCCTCCACTTT.